This T cell receptor (beta chain) was documented in a study of identifying expanded T cells in peripheral blood (dated by TCRdb to 2018 to 2020). Study-wide context: Four technical replicates, made by sequencing separate aliquots from the same pool of genomic DNA, were compared pairwise. The research as a whole found: Across all healthy-donor time intervals, the beta-binomial model significantly cut both the number of clones called differentially abundant and the false-positive rate. It was expected by the authors that biological variance in healthy repertoires might increase further over much longer intervals, such as months to years. In all healthy donors, the variance in clone template counts between samples taken two to three weeks apart rose significantly as total template count increased. Between technical replicates the binomial model flagged approximately 1.1 differentially abundant clones, whereas over around 2 weeks the binomial model flagged about 16.4 and over approximately 4 weeks about 19.

Taken from cysteine to phenylalanine, the CDR3 has 16 residues. The read is trimmed to its CDR3 DNA, 48 bases read in frame from base 1. The germline V end is reduced by 0 bases and the J end by 8 bases; junction bases left unmatched: 5. In the germline V gene, CDR1 corresponds to MNHEY and CDR2 to SVGAGI. TCRbeta CDR3 regions were profiled by bias-controlled multiplex PCR amplification of genomic DNA with the immunoSEQ Assay. The paper's data handling went like this. The absolute abundance of each unique TCRbeta CDR3 region was quantified after sequences were collapsed and filtered. Differential abundance was assessed using a binomial (Fisher-equivalent) model and a beta-binomial model in which time-dependent variance fitted from healthy donors was added. Any clone with fewer than 5 combined templates was excluded, and a clone was called differentially abundant if its Benjamini-Hochberg FDR was below 0.01. Beta-binomial variance was modeled as a function of total template count across the two samples using the form v = (b*log(k)+a)^2. The table comes from immuneACCESS by way of TCRdb, which keeps in-frame sequences with V and J called. Part of the clones is missing from these tables; in studies checked, under half for an unresolved V gene and the rest for unknown reasons. V and J calls and clone size are given by that table; D and trimming were obtained from the DNA. The sample profile shows approximately 90,000 clones; 88% of them were found once. The leading ten clones occupy around 3.8% of the sample.

A single count supports this clone. Its target antigen remains unknown. No clone much larger than this one lies a single base away; base qualities are absent. During the collection period, no immune events, such as infections, were documented for the healthy donors. Healthy-donor blood repertoires served as a training cohort to calibrate time-dependent variance in a beta-binomial model of T-cell clone differential abundance. The training cohort was composed of around ten healthy donors, 3 female and 7 male. An age range of about 29 to 65 years, with an average of about 39 years, was recorded for the donors. Whole blood was collected from each healthy donor at three time points spaced approximately 2 weeks apart and obtained from a commercial supplier. Genomic DNA was extracted from unsorted whole blood for immunosequencing.

This receptor chain uses TRBV6-5 and TRBJ2-1; 12 junctional bases match TRBD2. The TCR was taken from a person aged 18 to 70 in good health. The source material was blood. The DNA is TGTGCCAGCAGTTACTCCGGACTAGCGGGAAGCGATGAGCAGTTCTTC. Its translation is CASSYSGLAGSDEQFF.